This T cell receptor beta chain is drawn from a study of OX40 agonist ivuxolimab in advanced cancers. Germline V gene lookup returns CDR1 SGHTA and CDR2 FQGTGA. The CDR3 loop spans 15 amino acids. V was trimmed by 1 base and J by 3 bases, leaving 12 bases between them. Points on this clone: The antigen remains unidentified.

Overall study results and limits: CD8+ T cells were the subset that, on average, had more expanded clones than CD4+.

The method was immunoSEQ multiplex PCR; TCRdb's version includes in-frame clones alone and lacks a portion of them. The table shows tens of thousands of clones, with 88% occurring only once. The receptor was derived from an adult with an advanced solid tumor such as melanoma, head and neck, liver or kidney cancer. The chain carries TRBV7-3 and TRBJ1-1; TRBD1 is a possible D gene (6 bases). Sample: CD4+ or CD8+ T cells sorted from blood, taken in a trial of the OX40 agonist ivuxolimab. CDR3 in DNA: TGTGCCAGCAGCTTAATGGGGGGCGCGGACACTGAAGCTTTCTTT. Translation gives CASSLMGGADTEAFF.